This T cell receptor beta chain stems from a study of OX40 agonist ivuxolimab in advanced cancers. Study-level information: Those treated in dose escalation had hepatocellular carcinoma, melanoma, renal cell cancer or head and neck cancer.

This CDR3 spans 15 amino acids. Trimming took off 7 bases at V and 4 bases at J, with 19 bases between the two ends. CDR1 and CDR2 from the germline V gene are LGHNT and FRNRAP. Data came from immunoSEQ multiplex PCR; TCRdb stores just in-frame clones and leaves some out. The table includes roughly 25,000 clones, 80% to 90% detected once. The source of this sequence is an adult with an advanced solid tumor such as melanoma, head and neck, liver or kidney cancer. The sample consisted of CD4+ or CD8+ T cells sorted from blood, taken in a trial of the OX40 agonist ivuxolimab. The rearrangement uses TRBV12-5 and TRBJ1-2; TRBD1 might be the D (6 bases). The DNA of the CDR3 is TGTGCTAGTGCCCGCGAAGCCGGGGGCCTCTATGGCTACACCTTC. This gives the protein CASAREAGGLYGYTF.